The 13 T cell receptor beta chains in this list originate from one sample, sequenced in a study of long-term antiretroviral therapy in people with HIV. An immunoSEQ assay, version v3.0, was performed at survey level. Generated by immunoSEQ multiplex PCR, the TCRdb table keeps only in-frame clones and is missing some. Found here are 45,000 to 50,000 clones, about 88% of them singletons; the top ten hold 2.5% to 3.5%. The source material was unsorted PBMCs, sampled 0.8 years after starting antiretroviral therapy. The source of these receptors is a woman aged 18-29 years with HIV.

The V call is TRBV6-4, the J call TRBJ2-1; 9 nucleotides line up with TRBD2. Germline-derived CDR1 and CDR2 are MRHNA and SNTAGT. This CDR3 has 16 amino acids. The junction had 6 bases not matched to a gene; V was cut back by 6 bases and J by 0 bases. The CDR3: CASSPSGASSYNEQFF. The CDR3, as DNA: TGTGCCAGCAGCCCTAGCGGGGCCAGCTCCTACAATGAGCAGTTCTTC.

This clone occurred a few times. The chain employs TRBV5-5 and TRBJ1-5; D might be TRBD1 (6 bases). This CDR3 spans 14 amino acids. V dropped 3 bases and J dropped 2 bases, with 9 bases sitting between them. In germline, CDR1 is SGHKS, CDR2 YYEKEE (reference sequence). CDR3 coding DNA: TGTGCCAGCAGCTGGACAGAGGGCAATCAGCCCCAGCATTTT. Translation gives CASSWTEGNQPQHF.

The rearrangement uses TRBV2 and TRBJ1-5; no definite D call. The germline CDR1 and CDR2 sequences are SNHLY and FYNNEI. V shed 4 bases and J shed 4 bases, with 8 bases lying between them. CDR3 length: 13 amino acids. CDR3 amino acids: CASSAWGNQPQHF. The CDR3 nucleotides are TGTGCCAGCAGTGCATGGGGTAATCAGCCCCAGCATTTT.

This chain links TRBV7-3 with TRBJ2-4; either TRBD1 or TRBD2 may fit D (7 bases each). Germline CDR1 is SGHTA and CDR2 is FQGTGA. Trimming took off 5 bases at V and 8 bases at J, with 13 bases between the two ends. This CDR3 comprises 13 residues. Written as DNA, the CDR3 is TGTGCCAGCAGCCCTCAGGGGGGGGACATTCAGTACTTC. Its translation: CASSPQGGDIQYF.

The chain recombines TRBV11-2 with TRBJ2-1, with TRBD2 matching over 10 bases. The germline gives CDR1 SGHAT, CDR2 FQNNGV. The CDR3 totals 14 residues. V gave up 5 bases and J gave up 2 bases; unmatched junction bases: 0. CDR3 sequence reads: CASSLAGAYNEQFF. The CDR3 DNA sequence: TGTGCCAGCAGCCTAGCGGGGGCCTACAATGAGCAGTTCTTC.

The CDR3 here is CASSFGPPEGQFF. As DNA, the CDR3 is TGTGCCAGCAGCTTTGGACCGCCTGAGGGGCAGTTCTTC. The gene calls are TRBV7-8 and TRBJ2-1; D is perhaps TRBD2 (5 bases). The CDR3 totals 13 residues. Trimming took off 3 bases at V and 12 bases at J, with 15 bases between the two ends. Germline V lookup: CDR1 SGHVS, CDR2 FQNEAQ.

The count of this clone is one. Compared with germline, one end of the junction differs, possibly owing to a read error. This chain uses TRBV19 with TRBJ2-7; D tentatively fits TRBD1 or TRBD2 (5 bases each). Germline assignment: CDR1 LNHDA and CDR2 SQIVND (reference sequence). This CDR3 contains 13 residues. CDR3 region: CASSISPGTDLCF. The CDR3 DNA is TGTGCCAGTAGTATAAGTCCAGGGACGGACTTGTGCTTC.

The chain has TRBV23-1 and TRBJ1-1; possible D gene TRBD1, 5 bases. TRBV23-1 is placed among ORFs of uncertain function. Between the trimmed V and J ends, which lost 0 bases and 2 bases, there was a span of 13 bases. CDR3 length: 16 amino acids. The CDR3 reads CASSQSLPGDNTEAFF. As DNA, the CDR3 is TGCGCCAGCAGTCAATCCCTCCCCGGGGACAACACTGAAGCTTTCTTT.

This sequence joins TRBV14 and TRBJ2-3; 11 bases fit TRBD2. Trimming took 2 bases from V and 2 from J; bases not matched to a gene: 3. Germline-derived CDR1 and CDR2 are SGHDN and FVKESK. The CDR3 runs 16 residues. In DNA form, the CDR3 reads TGTGCCAGCAGCCAACGACTAGCGGGGTTCACAGATACGCAGTATTTT. Its protein is CASSQRLAGFTDTQYF.

This rearrangement joins TRBV4-3 to TRBJ2-7; 13 nucleotides align to TRBD2. The V gene end was trimmed by 8 bases and the J gene end by 2 bases; junction bases not matched to a gene: 0. The CDR3 runs 13 residues. Germline-derived CDR1 and CDR2 are LGHNA and YSLEER. CDR3 sequence reads: CASGTSGTYEQYF. The CDR3 nucleotides read TGCGCCAGCGGGACTAGCGGGACCTACGAGCAGTACTTC.

The V and J genes are TRBV28 and TRBJ2-1, with 16 bases aligning to TRBD2. Unmatched junction bases numbered 8, after V lost 5 bases and J lost 7 bases. Germline CDR1 and CDR2: MDHEN and SYDVKM. CDR3 length equals 17 residues. DNA of the CDR3: TGTGCCAGCAGTACGGGACTAGCGGGAGGGCCGTATAATGAGCAGTTCTTC. Its protein product is CASSTGLAGGPYNEQFF.

This chain joins TRBV18 and TRBJ2-3, with D uncertain. The germline CDR1 and CDR2 sequences are KGHSH and LQKENI. V was pared by 1 base and J by 4 bases, with 9 bases between. This CDR3 is built from 14 residues. CDR3 coding DNA: TGTGCCAGCTCACCACACCACCGGGCAGATACGCAGTATTTT. This sequence encodes CASSPHHRADTQYF.

The CDR3, as DNA: TGTGCCAGTAGTATAGATGCGCGCAGGGTCGGAGGCTACACCTTC. It is translated as CASSIDARRVGGYTF. The gene calls are TRBV19 and TRBJ1-2; a possible D gene is TRBD1 (5 bases). The length of the CDR3 is 15 residues. The V end lost 0 bases, the J end lost 8 bases, and 16 bases lay between the germline ends. From germline, CDR1 is LNHDA and CDR2 SQIVND (reference sequence). Filled out from reference TRBV19 and TRBJ1-2, the complete variable domain reads DGGITQSPKYLFRKEGQNVTLSCEQNLNHDAMYWYRQDPGQGLRLIYYSQIVNDFQKGDIAEGYSVSREKKESFPLTVTSAQKNPTAFYLCASSIDARRVGGYTFGSGTRLTVV.